This T cell receptor (beta chain) was captured by sequencing in a study of shared clonotypes between healthy human individuals. Data came from immunoSEQ multiplex PCR; TCRdb stores just in-frame clones and leaves some out. The data show 550,000 to 850,000 clones, roughly 70% seen once. For this clone: Possible read error: a much larger clone is one base away. Additional DNA sequences in this sample encode the identical CDR3.

This receptor was taken from a young woman in good health. The sequencing input was memory CD4+ T cells sorted from blood. Subset reported: CD45RA-negative fraction.

The CDR3 is CASSLGETQYF. The DNA of the CDR3 is TGTGCCAGCAGTTTGGGGGAGACCCAGTACTTC. The chain links TRBV28 to TRBJ2-5; D call uncertain. CDR3 size: 11 residues. The ends were cut back, 3 bases at V and 5 bases at J, with 4 bases in the middle. Germline CDR1 reads MDHEN; CDR2 reads SYDVKM.